These T cell receptor beta chains were read from a single sample in a study of radiotherapy plus CTLA-4 blockade in lung cancer. Clones were sequenced by immunoSEQ multiplex PCR, and TCRdb holds only the in-frame ones, with some missing. This sample carries about 66,000 clones, around 81% of them seen once, and the ten largest clones take roughly 4%. Sample: peripheral blood, taken from a patient treated with radiotherapy plus ipilimumab. Receptors were obtained from a human donor with non-small cell lung cancer who had a partial response to radiotherapy plus ipilimumab. CDR3s include the opening cysteine and the closing phenylalanine or tryptophan. D genes are given only for firm matches.

v_gene: TRBV7-8; j_gene: TRBJ2-5; d_gene: TRBD1; CDR3nt: TGTGCCAGCAGCTGGGACAGGGGGGAGACCCAGTACTTC; CDR3aa: CASSWDRGETQYF
v_gene: TRBV11-1; j_gene: TRBJ2-7; d_gene: NA; CDR3nt: TGTGCCAGCAGCTCCCCAGCGGGCGAGCAGTACTTC; CDR3aa: CASSSPAGEQYF
v_gene: TRBV27; j_gene: TRBJ2-5; d_gene: NA; CDR3nt: TGTGCCAGCAGTTTGATGGGCGCAGAGACCCAGTACTTC; CDR3aa: CASSLMGAETQYF
v_gene: TRBV5-1; j_gene: TRBJ2-7; d_gene: NA; CDR3nt: TGCGCCAGCAGCTTGGCGGGTTTCTCCTACGAGCAGTACTTC; CDR3aa: CASSLAGFSYEQYF
v_gene: TRBV27; j_gene: TRBJ1-6; d_gene: TRBD1; CDR3nt: TGTGCCAGCGGGGGGCTAGGACAGGGAAGGTCCTATAATTCACCCCTCCACTTT; CDR3aa: CASGGLGQGRSYNSPLHF
v_gene: TRBV28; j_gene: TRBJ1-1; d_gene: NA; CDR3nt: TGTGCCAGCACCGCCGGGGGGTCGGTCACTGAAGCTTTCTTT; CDR3aa: CASTAGGSVTEAFF
v_gene: TRBV2; j_gene: TRBJ2-7; d_gene: TRBD1; CDR3nt: TGTGCCAGCAGTGGTGGACAGGGCACCTACGAGCAGTACTTC; CDR3aa: CASSGGQGTYEQYF
v_gene: TRBV9; j_gene: TRBJ2-1; d_gene: TRBD2; CDR3nt: TGTGCCAGCAGCGCTAGCGGGAGGAGTGAGCAGTTCTTC; CDR3aa: CASSASGRSEQFF
v_gene: TRBV11-2; j_gene: TRBJ2-7; d_gene: TRBD1; CDR3nt: TGTGCCAGCAGCCGTGGCCGGGACAGGCTCCACGAGCAGTACTTC; CDR3aa: CASSRGRDRLHEQYF
v_gene: TRBV5-1; j_gene: TRBJ1-5; d_gene: TRBD1; CDR3nt: TGCGCCAGCAGCTTAGGTATTGACAGGGGGGGCGAGCCCCAGCATTTT; CDR3aa: CASSLGIDRGGEPQHF
v_gene: TRBV5-1; j_gene: TRBJ1-1; d_gene: NA; CDR3nt: TGCGCCAGCAGCTTGGAAATCTCGAACACTGAAGCTTTCTTT; CDR3aa: CASSLEISNTEAFF
v_gene: TRBV9; j_gene: TRBJ2-7; d_gene: NA; CDR3nt: TGTGCCAGCAGCGAGGGGACACTATTTTACGAGCAGTACTTC; CDR3aa: CASSEGTLFYEQYF